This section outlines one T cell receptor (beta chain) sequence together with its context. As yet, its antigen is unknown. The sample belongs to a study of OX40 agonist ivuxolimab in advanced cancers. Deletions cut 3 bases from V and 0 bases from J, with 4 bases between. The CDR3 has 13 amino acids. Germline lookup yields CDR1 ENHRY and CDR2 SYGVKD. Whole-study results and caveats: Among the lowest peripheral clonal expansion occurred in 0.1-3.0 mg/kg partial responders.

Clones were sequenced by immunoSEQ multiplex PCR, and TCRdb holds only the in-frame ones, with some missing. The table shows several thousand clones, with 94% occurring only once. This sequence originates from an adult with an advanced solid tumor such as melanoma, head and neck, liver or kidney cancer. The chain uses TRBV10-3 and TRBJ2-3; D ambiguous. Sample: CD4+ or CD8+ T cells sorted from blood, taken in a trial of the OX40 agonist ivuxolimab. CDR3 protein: CAISEGSTDTQYF. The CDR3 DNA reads TGTGCCATCAGTGAAGGCAGCACAGATACGCAGTATTTT.